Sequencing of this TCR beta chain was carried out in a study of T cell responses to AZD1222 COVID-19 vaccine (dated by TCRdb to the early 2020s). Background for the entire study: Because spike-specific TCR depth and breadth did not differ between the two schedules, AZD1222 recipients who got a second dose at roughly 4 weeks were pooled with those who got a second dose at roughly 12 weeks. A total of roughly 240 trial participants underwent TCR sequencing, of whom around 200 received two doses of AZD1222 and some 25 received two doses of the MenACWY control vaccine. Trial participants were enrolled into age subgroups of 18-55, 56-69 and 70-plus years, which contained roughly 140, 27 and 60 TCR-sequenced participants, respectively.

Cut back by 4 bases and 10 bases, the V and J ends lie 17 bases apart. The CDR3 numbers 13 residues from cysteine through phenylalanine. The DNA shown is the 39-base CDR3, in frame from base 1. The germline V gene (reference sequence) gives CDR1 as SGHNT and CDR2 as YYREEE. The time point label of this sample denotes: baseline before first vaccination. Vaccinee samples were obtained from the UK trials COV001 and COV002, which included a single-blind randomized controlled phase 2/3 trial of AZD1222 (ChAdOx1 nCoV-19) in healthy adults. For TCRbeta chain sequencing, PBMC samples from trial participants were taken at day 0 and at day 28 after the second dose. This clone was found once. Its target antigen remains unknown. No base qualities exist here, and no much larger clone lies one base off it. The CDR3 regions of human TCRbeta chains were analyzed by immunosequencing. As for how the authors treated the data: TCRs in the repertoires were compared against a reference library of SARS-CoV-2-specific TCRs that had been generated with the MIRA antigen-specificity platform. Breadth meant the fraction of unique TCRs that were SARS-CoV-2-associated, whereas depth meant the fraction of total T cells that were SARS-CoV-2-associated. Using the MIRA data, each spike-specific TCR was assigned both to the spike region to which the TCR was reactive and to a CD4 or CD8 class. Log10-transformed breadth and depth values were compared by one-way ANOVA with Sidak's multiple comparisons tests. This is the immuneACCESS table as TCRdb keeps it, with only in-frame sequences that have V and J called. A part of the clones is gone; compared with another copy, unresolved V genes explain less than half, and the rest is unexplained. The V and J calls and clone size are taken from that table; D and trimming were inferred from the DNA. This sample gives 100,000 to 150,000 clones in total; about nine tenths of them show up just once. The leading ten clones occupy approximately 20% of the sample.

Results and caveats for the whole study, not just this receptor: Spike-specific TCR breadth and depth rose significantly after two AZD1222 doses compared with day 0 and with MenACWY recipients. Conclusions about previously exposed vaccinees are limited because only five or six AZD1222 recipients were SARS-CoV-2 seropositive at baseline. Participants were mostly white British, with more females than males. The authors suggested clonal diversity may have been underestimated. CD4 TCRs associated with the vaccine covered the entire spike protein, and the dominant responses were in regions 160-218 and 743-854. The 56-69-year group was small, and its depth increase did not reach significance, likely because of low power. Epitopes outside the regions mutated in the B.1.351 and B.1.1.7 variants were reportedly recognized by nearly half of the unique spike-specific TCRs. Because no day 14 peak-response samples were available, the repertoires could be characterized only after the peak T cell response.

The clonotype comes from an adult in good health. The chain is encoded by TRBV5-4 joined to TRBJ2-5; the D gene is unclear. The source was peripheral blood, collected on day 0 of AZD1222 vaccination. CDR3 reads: CASSKKDHWGQYF. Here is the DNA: TGTGCCAGCAGCAAGAAAGACCATTGGGGCCAGTACTTC.